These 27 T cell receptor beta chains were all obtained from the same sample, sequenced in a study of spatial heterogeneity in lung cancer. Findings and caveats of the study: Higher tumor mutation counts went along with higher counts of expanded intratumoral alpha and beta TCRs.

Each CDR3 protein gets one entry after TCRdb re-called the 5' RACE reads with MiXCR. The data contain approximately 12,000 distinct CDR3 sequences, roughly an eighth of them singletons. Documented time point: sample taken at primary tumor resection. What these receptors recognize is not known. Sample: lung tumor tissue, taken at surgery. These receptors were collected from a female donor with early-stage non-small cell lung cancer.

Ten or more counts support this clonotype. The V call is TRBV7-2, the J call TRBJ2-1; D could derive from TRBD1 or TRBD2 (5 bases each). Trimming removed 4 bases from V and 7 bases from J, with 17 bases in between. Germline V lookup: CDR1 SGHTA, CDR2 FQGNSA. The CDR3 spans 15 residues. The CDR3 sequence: CASSSNSGTVNEQFF. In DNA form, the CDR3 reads TGTGCCAGCAGCTCGAACTCCGGGACGGTGAATGAGCAGTTCTTC. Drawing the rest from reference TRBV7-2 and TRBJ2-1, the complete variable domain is GAGVSQSPSNKVTEKGKDVELRCDPISGHTALYWYRQSLGQGLEFLIYFQGNSAPDKSGLPSDRFSAERTGGSVSTLTIQRTQQEDSAVYLCASSSNSGTVNEQFFGPGTRLTVL.

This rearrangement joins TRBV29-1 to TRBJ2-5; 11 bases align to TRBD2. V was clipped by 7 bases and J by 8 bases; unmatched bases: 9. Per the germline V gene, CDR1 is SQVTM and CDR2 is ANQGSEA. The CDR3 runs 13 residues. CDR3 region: CSALAGAHSTQYF. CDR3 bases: TGCAGCGCACTAGCGGGGGCCCACAGCACCCAGTACTTC.

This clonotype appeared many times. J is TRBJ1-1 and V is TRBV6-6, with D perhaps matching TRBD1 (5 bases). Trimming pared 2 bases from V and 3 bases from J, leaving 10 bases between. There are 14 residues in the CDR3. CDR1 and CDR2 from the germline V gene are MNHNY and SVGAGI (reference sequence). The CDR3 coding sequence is TGTGCCAGCAGTTACCTTGGGGACGACACTGAAGCTTTCTTT. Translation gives CASSYLGDDTEAFF.

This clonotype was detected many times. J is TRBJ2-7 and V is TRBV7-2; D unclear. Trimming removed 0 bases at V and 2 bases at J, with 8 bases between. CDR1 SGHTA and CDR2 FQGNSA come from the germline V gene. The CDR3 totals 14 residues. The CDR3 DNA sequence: TGTGCCAGCAGCTTAGCTCAGTTACCCTACGAGCAGTACTTC. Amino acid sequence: CASSLAQLPYEQYF. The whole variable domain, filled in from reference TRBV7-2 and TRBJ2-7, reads GAGVSQSPSNKVTEKGKDVELRCDPISGHTALYWYRQSLGQGLEFLIYFQGNSAPDKSGLPSDRFSAERTGGSVSTLTIQRTQQEDSAVYLCASSLAQLPYEQYFGPGTRLTVT.

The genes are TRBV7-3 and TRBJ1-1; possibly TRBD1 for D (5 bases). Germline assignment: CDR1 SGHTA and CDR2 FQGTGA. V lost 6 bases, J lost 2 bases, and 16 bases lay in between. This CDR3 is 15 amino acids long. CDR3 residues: CASRERGGVNTEAFF. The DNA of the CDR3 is TGTGCCAGCAGAGAGAGGGGAGGAGTTAACACTGAAGCTTTCTTT.

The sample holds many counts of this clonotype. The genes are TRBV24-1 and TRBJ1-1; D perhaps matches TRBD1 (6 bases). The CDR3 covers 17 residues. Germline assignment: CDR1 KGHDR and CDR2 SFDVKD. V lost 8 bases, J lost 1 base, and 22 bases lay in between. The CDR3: CATTLKGEGSQNTEAFF. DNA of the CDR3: TGTGCCACCACTCTTAAGGGGGAGGGGAGCCAGAACACTGAAGCTTTCTTT.

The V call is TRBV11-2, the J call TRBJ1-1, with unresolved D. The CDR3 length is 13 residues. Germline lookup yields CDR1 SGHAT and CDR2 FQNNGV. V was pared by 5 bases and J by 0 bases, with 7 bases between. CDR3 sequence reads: CASSVTVNTEAFF. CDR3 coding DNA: TGTGCCAGCAGCGTAACAGTGAACACTGAAGCTTTCTTT.

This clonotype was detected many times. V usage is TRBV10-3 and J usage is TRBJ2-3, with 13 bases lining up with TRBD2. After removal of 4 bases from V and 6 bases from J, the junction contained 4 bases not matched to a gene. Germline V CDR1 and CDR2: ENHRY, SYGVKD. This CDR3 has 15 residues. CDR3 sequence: CAISGGTSGEDTQYF. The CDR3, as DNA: TGTGCCATCAGTGGCGGGACTAGCGGGGAGGATACGCAGTATTTT.

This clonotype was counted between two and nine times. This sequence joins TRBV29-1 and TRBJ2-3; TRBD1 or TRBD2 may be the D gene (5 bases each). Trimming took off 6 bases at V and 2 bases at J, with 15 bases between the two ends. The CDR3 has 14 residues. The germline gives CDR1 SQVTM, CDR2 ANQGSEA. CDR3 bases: TGCAGCGTCGATAAACGGGACCTCACAGATACGCAGTATTTT. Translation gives CSVDKRDLTDTQYF.

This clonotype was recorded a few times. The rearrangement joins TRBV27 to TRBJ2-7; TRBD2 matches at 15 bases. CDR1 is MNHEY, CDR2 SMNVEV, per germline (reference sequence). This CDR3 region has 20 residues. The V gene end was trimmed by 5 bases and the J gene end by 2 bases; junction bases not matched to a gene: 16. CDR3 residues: CASSPAPPGTSGRTAYEQYF. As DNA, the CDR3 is TGTGCCAGCAGTCCCGCCCCCCCCGGGACTAGCGGGAGGACCGCCTACGAGCAGTACTTC.

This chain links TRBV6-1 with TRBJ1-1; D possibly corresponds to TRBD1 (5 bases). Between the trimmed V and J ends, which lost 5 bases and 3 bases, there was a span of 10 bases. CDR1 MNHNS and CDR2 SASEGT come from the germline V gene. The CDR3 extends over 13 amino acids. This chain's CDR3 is CASSPEQDTEAFF. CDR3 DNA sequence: TGTGCCAGCAGTCCCGAACAGGACACTGAAGCTTTCTTT.

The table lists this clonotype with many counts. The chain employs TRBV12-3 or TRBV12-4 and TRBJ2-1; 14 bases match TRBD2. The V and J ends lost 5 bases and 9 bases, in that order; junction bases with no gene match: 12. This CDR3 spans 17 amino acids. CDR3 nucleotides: TGTGCCAGCAGTCTCAGGACTAGCGGGAGGAATGGGAGTGAGCAGTTCTTC. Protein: CASSLRTSGRNGSEQFF.

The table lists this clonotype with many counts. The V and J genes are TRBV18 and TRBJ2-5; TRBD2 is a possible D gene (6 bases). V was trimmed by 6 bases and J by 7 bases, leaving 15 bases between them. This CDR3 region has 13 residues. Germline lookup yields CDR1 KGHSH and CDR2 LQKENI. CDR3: CASSAGSGGTQYF. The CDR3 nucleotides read TGTGCCAGCTCGGCCGGGTCCGGGGGGACCCAGTACTTC.

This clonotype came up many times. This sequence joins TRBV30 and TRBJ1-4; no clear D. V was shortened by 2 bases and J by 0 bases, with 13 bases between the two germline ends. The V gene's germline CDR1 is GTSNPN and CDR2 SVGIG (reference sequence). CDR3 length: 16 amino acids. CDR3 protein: CAWSTPHLATNEKLFF. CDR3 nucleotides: TGTGCCTGGAGTACGCCACACCTTGCAACTAATGAAAAACTGTTTTTT.

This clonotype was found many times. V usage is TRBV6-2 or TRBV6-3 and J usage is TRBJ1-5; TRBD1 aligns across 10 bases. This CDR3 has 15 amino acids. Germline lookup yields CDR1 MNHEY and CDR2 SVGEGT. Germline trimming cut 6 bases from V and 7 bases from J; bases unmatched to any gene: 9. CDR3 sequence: CASRLRQGALQPQHF. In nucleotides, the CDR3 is TGTGCCAGCAGGCTTCGACAGGGGGCTTTGCAGCCCCAGCATTTT.

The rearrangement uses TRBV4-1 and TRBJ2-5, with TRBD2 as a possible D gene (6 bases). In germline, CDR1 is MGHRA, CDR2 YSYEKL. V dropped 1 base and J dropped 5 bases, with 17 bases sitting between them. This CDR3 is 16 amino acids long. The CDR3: CASSQGIPFGGETQYF. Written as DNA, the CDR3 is TGCGCCAGCAGCCAAGGGATTCCGTTCGGAGGGGAGACCCAGTACTTC.

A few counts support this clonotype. CDR3 bases: TGTGCCTGGAGTGTGGGGTCGGTCACCGGGGAGCTGTTTTTT. It encodes CAWSVGSVTGELFF. The chain couples TRBV30 to TRBJ2-2; D not resolved. V was shortened by 0 bases and J by 4 bases, with 9 bases between the two germline ends. CDR1 is GTSNPN, CDR2 SVGIG, per germline (reference sequence). The CDR3 is made up of 14 amino acids.

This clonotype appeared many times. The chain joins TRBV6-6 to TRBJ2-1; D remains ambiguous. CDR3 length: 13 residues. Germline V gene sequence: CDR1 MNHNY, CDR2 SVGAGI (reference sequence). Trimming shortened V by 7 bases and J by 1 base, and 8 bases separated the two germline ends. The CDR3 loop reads CASTSGSYNEQFF. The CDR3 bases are TGTGCCAGCACTTCCGGGTCCTACAATGAGCAGTTCTTC.

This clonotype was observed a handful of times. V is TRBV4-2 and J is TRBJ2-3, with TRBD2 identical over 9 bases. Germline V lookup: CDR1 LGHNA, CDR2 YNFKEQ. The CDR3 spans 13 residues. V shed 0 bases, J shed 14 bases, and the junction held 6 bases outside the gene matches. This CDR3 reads CASSQEAGGKLYF. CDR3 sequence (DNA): TGTGCCAGCAGCCAAGAGGCGGGGGGGAAACTGTATTTT.

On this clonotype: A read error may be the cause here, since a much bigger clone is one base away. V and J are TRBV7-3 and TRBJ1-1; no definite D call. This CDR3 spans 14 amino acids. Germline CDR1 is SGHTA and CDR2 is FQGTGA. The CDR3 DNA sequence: TGTGTCAGCAGCTTATACCCCAGTCCGGATAAAGCTTTCTTT. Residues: CVSSLYPSPDKAFF.

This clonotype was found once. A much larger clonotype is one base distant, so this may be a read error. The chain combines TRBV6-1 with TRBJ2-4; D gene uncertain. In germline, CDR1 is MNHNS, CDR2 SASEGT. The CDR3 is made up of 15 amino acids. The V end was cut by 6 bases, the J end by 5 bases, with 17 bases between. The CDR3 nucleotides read TGTGCCAGCAGGAGTAGTGGGGTTTGGGAAAACATTCAGTACTTC. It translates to CASRSSGVWENIQYF.

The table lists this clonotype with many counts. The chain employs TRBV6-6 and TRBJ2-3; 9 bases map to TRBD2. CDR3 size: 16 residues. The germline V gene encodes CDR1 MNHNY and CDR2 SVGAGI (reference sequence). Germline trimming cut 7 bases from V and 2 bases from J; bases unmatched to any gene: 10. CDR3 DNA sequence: TGTGCCAGCACCTCCGGGCGGGGGGGCCTCACAGATACGCAGTATTTT. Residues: CASTSGRGGLTDTQYF.

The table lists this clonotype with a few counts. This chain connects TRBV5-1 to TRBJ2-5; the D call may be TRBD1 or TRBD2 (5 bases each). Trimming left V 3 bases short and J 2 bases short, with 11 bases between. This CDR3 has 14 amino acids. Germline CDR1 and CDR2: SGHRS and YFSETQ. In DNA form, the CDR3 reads TGCGCCAGCAGCTCATCGGGGCATCAAGAGACCCAGTACTTC. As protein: CASSSSGHQETQYF. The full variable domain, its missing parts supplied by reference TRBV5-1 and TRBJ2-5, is KAGVTQTPRYLIKTRGQQVTLSCSPISGHRSVSWYQQTPGQGLQFLFEYFSETQRNKGNFPGRFSGRQFSNSRSEMNVSTLELGDSALYLCASSSSGHQETQYFGPGTRLLVL.

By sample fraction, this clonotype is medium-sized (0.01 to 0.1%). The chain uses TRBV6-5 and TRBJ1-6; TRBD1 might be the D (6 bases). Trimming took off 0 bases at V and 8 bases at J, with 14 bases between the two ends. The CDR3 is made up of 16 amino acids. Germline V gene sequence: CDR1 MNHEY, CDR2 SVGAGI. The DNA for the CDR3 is TGTGCCAGCAGTTACTCCGTGGACAGATTGCATTCACCCCTCCACTTT. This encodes CASSYSVDRLHSPLHF.

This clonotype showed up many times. The DNA for the CDR3 is TGTGCCAGCAGACTTAGCGGGACTTCCACAGATACGCAGTATTTT. It codes for CASRLSGTSTDTQYF. V and J are TRBV19 and TRBJ2-3; 8 nucleotides line up with TRBD2. The CDR3 sequence is 15 residues long. V shed 9 bases, J shed 2 bases, and the junction held 10 bases outside the gene matches. Per germline, CDR1 LNHDA and CDR2 SQIVND (reference sequence). Combining the CDR3 with reference TRBV19 and TRBJ2-3 gives the whole variable domain DGGITQSPKYLFRKEGQNVTLSCEQNLNHDAMYWYRQDPGQGLRLIYYSQIVNDFQKGDIAEGYSVSREKKESFPLTVTSAQKNPTAFYLCASRLSGTSTDTQYFGPGTRLTVL.

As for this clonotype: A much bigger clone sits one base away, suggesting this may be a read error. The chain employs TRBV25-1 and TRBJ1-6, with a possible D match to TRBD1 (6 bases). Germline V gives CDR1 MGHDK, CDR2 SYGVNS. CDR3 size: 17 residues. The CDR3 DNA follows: TGTGCCAACAGTCCCCTGGGGGCGAGCTCCTATAATTCACCCCTCCACTTT. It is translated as CANSPLGASSYNSPLHF.

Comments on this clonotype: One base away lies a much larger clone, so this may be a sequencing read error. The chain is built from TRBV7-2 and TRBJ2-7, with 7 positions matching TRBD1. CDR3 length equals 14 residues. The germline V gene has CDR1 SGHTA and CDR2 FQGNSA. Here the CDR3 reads CVSTLDRLSYEQYF. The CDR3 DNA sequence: TGTGTCAGCACCCTGGACAGGCTCTCCTACGAGCAGTACTTC.